The 20 T cell receptor beta chains listed next were all sequenced from one sample in a study of identical twins. Via MiXCR, TCRdb re-called the 5' RACE reads, giving one row per CDR3 protein. Altogether a few hundred thousand distinct CDR3 sequences are present, roughly 15% being singletons, with the ten largest covering 0.44%. These data were also filed under a second study, of yellow fever vaccine responses in identical twins.

What was sequenced was CD4+ T cells sorted from blood. The receptor source for this set is a woman aged 18 to 35 in good health.

This rearrangement joins TRBV24-1 to TRBJ2-3; D gene uncertain. V dropped 4 bases and J dropped 0 bases, with 13 bases sitting between them. The germline CDR1 and CDR2 sequences are KGHDR and SFDVKD. The CDR3 spans 16 residues. DNA of the CDR3: TGTGCCACCAGTGAAATGGACGCTACTAGCACAGATACGCAGTATTTT. Translated, it gives CATSEMDATSTDTQYF.

This clonotype was counted between two and nine times. The J gene is TRBJ1-1, the V gene TRBV3-1; possibly TRBD1 for D (5 bases). The CDR3 runs 14 residues. V was clipped by 3 bases and J by 1 base, with 9 bases between them. Germline values: CDR1 LGHDT, CDR2 YNNKEL (reference sequence). The CDR3 region is CASSQAGWNTEAFF. CDR3 nucleotides: TGTGCCAGCAGCCAGGCAGGGTGGAACACTGAAGCTTTCTTT. The full variable domain, completed using reference TRBV3-1 and TRBJ1-1, is DTAVSQTPKYLVTQMGNDKSIKCEQNLGHDTMYWYKQDSKKFLKIMFSYNNKELIINETVPNRFSPKSPDKAHLNLHINSLELGDSAVYFCASSQAGWNTEAFFGQGTRLTVV.

This clonotype was recorded only once. V gene TRBV15 combines with J gene TRBJ2-7; 7 bases are a match to TRBD2. Germline V gene sequence: CDR1 LNHNV, CDR2 YYDKDF (reference sequence). Unmatched junction bases numbered 5, after V lost 3 bases and J lost 6 bases. CDR3 length: 13 residues. CDR3 region: CATSSSTGGEQYV. CDR3 sequence (DNA): TGTGCCACCAGCAGCTCCACGGGGGGCGAGCAGTACGTC.

This clonotype was picked up a small number of times. The CDR3 sequence: CASSPGGSGTYEQYF. The CDR3 DNA sequence: TGTGCCAGCTCACCGGGTGGGAGCGGGACCTACGAGCAGTACTTC. V and J are TRBV18 and TRBJ2-7, with 7 nucleotides matching TRBD2. Germline V gene data show CDR1 as KGHSH and CDR2 as LQKENI. The CDR3 spans 15 residues. V lost 3 bases, J lost 2 bases, and 7 bases stayed unmatched.

This chain uses TRBV20-1 with TRBJ2-7; 8 nucleotides align to TRBD1. Germline V lookup: CDR1 DFQATT, CDR2 SNEGSKA (reference sequence). The CDR3 is 13 amino acids. V lost 3 bases and J lost 3; bases outside the gene matches: 4. The CDR3 DNA reads TGCAGTGCTAGTTTAGGGACAGGCTACGAGCAGTACTTC. The encoded protein is CSASLGTGYEQYF.

This clonotype was observed many times. The genes are TRBV5-6 and TRBJ2-5; D not resolved. V gave up 0 bases and J gave up 3 bases, with 6 bases separating them. The CDR3 totals 13 residues. Germline V gene lookup returns CDR1 SGHDT and CDR2 YYEEEE. Here the CDR3 reads CASSLVNEETQYF. The DNA for the CDR3 is TGTGCCAGCAGCTTGGTCAATGAAGAGACCCAGTACTTC.

V usage is TRBV9 and J usage is TRBJ2-5; D is perhaps TRBD1 (5 bases). The CDR3 has 15 amino acids. CDR1 and CDR2 from the germline V gene are SGDLS and YYNGEE. V was clipped by 4 bases and J by 3 bases, with 16 bases between them. The DNA of the CDR3 is TGTGCCAGCAGCCCCACACAGGTTTTAAAAGAGACCCAGTACTTC. Translating gives CASSPTQVLKETQYF.

This chain uses TRBV7-9 with TRBJ2-7, with TRBD1 identical over 10 bases. The CDR3 has 15 residues. Germline lookup yields CDR1 SEHNR and CDR2 FQNEAQ (reference sequence). Losses at the gene ends were 4 bases for V and 3 bases for J; bases not matched to a gene: 6. The CDR3 sequence: CASSSSGTGDYEQYV. The CDR3 DNA reads as TGTGCCAGCAGCTCATCCGGGACAGGGGACTACGAGCAGTACGTC.

This clonotype was detected a few times. The chain's CDR3 is CAAAGLARSTDTQYF. CDR3 bases: TGTGCCGCGGCAGGACTAGCTCGGAGCACAGATACGCAGTATTTT. The chain combines TRBV6-2 or TRBV6-3 with TRBJ2-3, with 8 nucleotides matching TRBD2. V gave up 11 bases and J gave up 0 bases; unmatched junction bases: 10. This CDR3 contains 15 residues. CDR1 MNHEY and CDR2 SVGEGT come from the germline V gene.

The sample holds a few counts of this clonotype. The CDR3, as DNA: TGTGCCAGCAGGCTGTCCGGGACAAGGAGCTCCTACGAGCAGTACTTC. This sequence encodes CASRLSGTRSSYEQYF. This rearrangement joins TRBV12-3 or TRBV12-4 to TRBJ2-7, with D perhaps matching TRBD1 (6 bases). V dropped 6 bases and J dropped 0 bases, with 18 bases sitting between them. The CDR3 extends over 16 amino acids.

This clonotype was picked up a small number of times. J is TRBJ1-1 and V is TRBV5-1, with TRBD1 as a possible D gene (5 bases). Trimming cost V 4 bases and J 0 bases, with 16 bases left between them. This CDR3 comprises 16 residues. Germline V CDR1 and CDR2: SGHRS, YFSETQ. In DNA form, the CDR3 reads TGCGCCAGCAGCCTTCGGAGGGGTAGCGTGAACACTGAAGCTTTCTTT. It yields the protein CASSLRRGSVNTEAFF.

The CDR3 region has the DNA TGTGCCATCAGTGATAGCGGGGGGGCCTATTACAATGAGCAGTTCTTC. Protein sequence: CAISDSGGAYYNEQFF. This chain uses TRBV10-3 with TRBJ2-1; TRBD2 aligns across 11 bases. CDR1 and CDR2 from the germline V gene are ENHRY and SYGVKD. The V gene end was trimmed by 3 bases and the J gene end by 4 bases; junction bases not matched to a gene: 5. CDR3 size: 16 residues.

This clonotype was counted once. This chain uses TRBV5-1 with TRBJ2-3; TRBD2 is a possible D gene (6 bases). Deletions cut 3 bases from V and 1 base from J, with 18 bases between. The CDR3 has 17 residues. Germline V gives CDR1 SGHRS, CDR2 YFSETQ. CDR3 coding DNA: TGCGCCAGCAGCTGGGGCGCGGGGATAGGTGGCACAGATACGCAGTATTTT. Protein: CASSWGAGIGGTDTQYF.

This clonotype has just a few counts. The chain has TRBV15 and TRBJ1-1, with a tentative D call TRBD1 (6 bases). The V end lost 6 bases, the J end lost 0 bases, and 14 bases lay between the germline ends. Per germline, CDR1 LNHNV and CDR2 YYDKDF (reference sequence). The CDR3 is 15 residues long. CDR3 sequence: CATSKPGTLNTEAFF. In DNA, the CDR3 is TGTGCCACCAGTAAACCCGGGACACTGAACACTGAAGCTTTCTTT.

This clonotype has ten or more counts. This rearrangement joins TRBV6-5 to TRBJ2-2; no reliable D call. The length of the CDR3 is 11 residues. The germline V gene encodes CDR1 MNHEY and CDR2 SVGAGI. V was cut by 4 bases and J by 9 bases, with 6 bases left in between. The CDR3 DNA reads TGTGCCAGCAGTTCGCTCCGGGAGCTGTTTTTT. It translates to CASSSLRELFF.

This clonotype was detected only a few times. The rearrangement joins TRBV5-1 to TRBJ2-1; 7 bases line up with TRBD2. Unmatched junction bases numbered 14, after V lost 1 base and J lost 7 bases. The CDR3 totals 17 residues. Germline V lookup: CDR1 SGHRS, CDR2 YFSETQ. The CDR3 DNA reads TGCGCCAGCAGCTTGTCGTCTAGCGGATCCGGGTGGAATGAGCAGTTCTTC. It encodes CASSLSSSGSGWNEQFF.

The rearrangement links TRBV2 to TRBJ2-1, with 7 bases fitting TRBD2. The CDR3 spans 15 residues. With 5 bases clipped from V and 2 bases from J, the junction kept 6 bases outside the gene matches. Germline assignment: CDR1 SNHLY and CDR2 FYNNEI. The CDR3 DNA follows: TGTGCCAGCAGTCTGAGCGGGATCACCTACAATGAGCAGTTCTTC. Its protein product is CASSLSGITYNEQFF.

This clonotype has a handful of counts. The chain carries TRBV5-1 and TRBJ2-1; weak D call: TRBD1 (6 bases). Germline CDR1 is SGHRS and CDR2 is YFSETQ. The CDR3 spans 18 residues. V was cut by 0 bases and J by 5 bases, with 21 bases left in between. CDR3 region: CASSLDRALWSQNNEQFF. DNA of the CDR3: TGCGCCAGCAGCTTGGACAGGGCCCTCTGGTCCCAAAACAATGAGCAGTTCTTC.

This clonotype was counted between two and nine times. The chain joins TRBV6-1 to TRBJ1-1, with 10 bases identical to TRBD1. The CDR3 extends over 18 amino acids. The germline V gene encodes CDR1 MNHNS and CDR2 SASEGT. With 6 bases clipped from V and 0 bases from J, the junction kept 13 bases outside the gene matches. In DNA form, the CDR3 reads TGTGCCAGCAGCCTACTGGCGGGACAGGGGTACATGAACACTGAAGCTTTCTTT. This encodes CASSLLAGQGYMNTEAFF.

The CDR3 region is CSARGGVKTDTQYF. Written as DNA, the CDR3 is TGCAGTGCTAGGGGCGGGGTAAAGACAGATACGCAGTATTTT. V is TRBV20-1 and J is TRBJ2-3, with D perhaps matching TRBD2 (6 bases). CDR3 length: 14 amino acids. The V end was cut by 3 bases, the J end by 3 bases, with 13 bases between. CDR1 DFQATT and CDR2 SNEGSKA come from the germline V gene (reference sequence).